A selection of T cell receptor beta chains follows, all from one sample in a study of low-dose radiotherapy and immunotherapy resistance in tumors. TCRdb reprocessed the reads with MiXCR, giving one entry per CDR3 protein. This table has under 110,000 distinct CDR3 sequences, around 20% appearing once. Sequencing used PBMCs, obtained after low-dose radiotherapy plus immunotherapy. Receptors originate from a male donor with prostate cancer. CDR3s leave out the opening cysteine and the closing phenylalanine or tryptophan. Fields, in order: V gene, J gene, CDR3 length, CDR3 protein.

v_call: TRBV20-1; j_call: TRBJ2-7; cdr3_length: 11; cdr3_aa: SASIQGTDEQY
v_call: TRBV6-6; j_call: TRBJ2-5; cdr3_length: 10; cdr3_aa: ASMGGGETQY
v_call: TRBV28; j_call: TRBJ2-3; cdr3_length: 11; cdr3_aa: ASRSGTTDTQY
v_call: TRBV2; j_call: TRBJ1-5; cdr3_length: 13; cdr3_aa: ASSEEGYSNQPQH
v_call: TRBV24-1; j_call: TRBJ2-3; cdr3_length: 11; cdr3_aa: ATSAPGVDTQY
v_call: TRBV7-9; j_call: TRBJ2-7; cdr3_length: 12; cdr3_aa: ASSSPTTDYEQY
v_call: TRBV19; j_call: TRBJ2-2; cdr3_length: 16; cdr3_aa: ASRGTGIAGELFFFFF
v_call: TRBV29-1; j_call: TRBJ2-7; cdr3_length: 9; cdr3_aa: SVPGEGEQY
v_call: TRBV6-5; j_call: TRBJ1-5; cdr3_length: 12; cdr3_aa: ASSYDSANQPQH
v_call: TRBV20-1; j_call: TRBJ2-3; cdr3_length: 16; cdr3_aa: SARGQAPTTASTDTQY
v_call: TRBV7-2; j_call: TRBJ2-1; cdr3_length: 15; cdr3_aa: ASTTRGGGGRGNEQF
v_call: TRBV3-1; j_call: TRBJ1-2; cdr3_length: 11; cdr3_aa: ASSQRAGGSYT
v_call: TRBV16; j_call: TRBJ1-6; cdr3_length: 13; cdr3_aa: ASSQRGVYNSPLH
v_call: TRBV7-2; j_call: TRBJ2-3; cdr3_length: 15; cdr3_aa: ASSLGQSAPATDTQY
v_call: TRBV25-1; j_call: TRBJ2-3; cdr3_length: 12; cdr3_aa: ASSEYALTDTQY
v_call: TRBV14; j_call: TRBJ1-3; cdr3_length: 14; cdr3_aa: ASSQDWTGIENTIY